Many counts were recorded for the clone carrying this TCR beta chain. This entry comes from a study of breast tumors, draining lymph nodes, adjacent tissues. One entry per CDR3 protein, called by TCRdb with MiXCR from the multiplex PCR reads. Here the sample spans 140,000 to 150,000 distinct CDR3 sequences, about 31% being singletons. CDR1 and CDR2 from the germline V gene are LNHNV and YYDKDF (reference sequence). The junction had 16 bases not matched to a gene; V was cut back by 5 bases and J by 3 bases. CDR3 length equals 18 residues. The lymph nodes were axillary draining lymph nodes from breast cancer patients.

This TCR was sampled from a female donor with breast cancer. Some clones in this sample may be carry-over from other donors' samples. Source material: axillary lymph node tissue. The chain uses TRBV15 and TRBJ2-7; TRBD2 matches 10 bases. CDR3 bases: TGTGCCACCAGCCCTCAACCCTCCGGGGTAGCGGGGGGCTACGAGCAGTACTTC. Protein product: CATSPQPSGVAGGYEQYF.